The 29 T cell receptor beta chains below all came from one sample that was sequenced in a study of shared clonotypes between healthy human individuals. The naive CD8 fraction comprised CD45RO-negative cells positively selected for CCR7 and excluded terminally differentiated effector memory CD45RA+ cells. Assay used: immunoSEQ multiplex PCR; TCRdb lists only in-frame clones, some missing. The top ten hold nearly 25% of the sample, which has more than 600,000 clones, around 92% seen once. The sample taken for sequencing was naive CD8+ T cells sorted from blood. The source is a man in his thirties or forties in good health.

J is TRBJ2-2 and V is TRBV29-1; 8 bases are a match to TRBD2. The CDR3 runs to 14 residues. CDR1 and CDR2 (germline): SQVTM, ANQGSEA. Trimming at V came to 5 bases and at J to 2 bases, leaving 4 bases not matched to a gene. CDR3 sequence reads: CSVWGTSNTGELFF. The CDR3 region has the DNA TGCAGCGTTTGGGGGACTAGTAACACCGGGGAGCTGTTTTTT.

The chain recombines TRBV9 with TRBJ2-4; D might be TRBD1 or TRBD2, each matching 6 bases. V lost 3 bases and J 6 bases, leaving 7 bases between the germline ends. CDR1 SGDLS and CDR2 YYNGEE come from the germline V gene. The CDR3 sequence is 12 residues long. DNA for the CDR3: TGTGCCAGCAGCGAGGGGGGAAACATTCAGTACTTC. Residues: CASSEGGNIQYF.

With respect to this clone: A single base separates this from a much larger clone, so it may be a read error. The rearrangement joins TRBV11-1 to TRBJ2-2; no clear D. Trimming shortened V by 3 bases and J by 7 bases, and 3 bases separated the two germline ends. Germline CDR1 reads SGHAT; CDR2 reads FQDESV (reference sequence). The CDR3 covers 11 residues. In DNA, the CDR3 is TGTGCCAGCAGCTTCCTCGGGGAGCTGTTTTTT. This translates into CASSFLGELFF.

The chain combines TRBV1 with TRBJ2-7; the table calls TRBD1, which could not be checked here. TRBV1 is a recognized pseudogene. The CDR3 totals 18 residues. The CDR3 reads CTSSQDRARTGPSYEQYF. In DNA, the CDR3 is TGCACCAGCAGCCAAGACCGGGCTCGGACAGGGCCCTCCTACGAGCAGTACTTC.

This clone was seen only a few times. The CDR3 sequence: CASSSRQTGNTIYF. As DNA, the CDR3 is TGTGCCAGCAGTTCTCGACAGACTGGAAACACCATATATTTT. The chain links TRBV28 to TRBJ1-3; tentative D call: TRBD1 (5 bases). Germline values: CDR1 MDHEN, CDR2 SYDVKM. The ends were cut back, 4 bases at V and 2 bases at J, with 9 bases in the middle. The CDR3 runs to 14 residues.

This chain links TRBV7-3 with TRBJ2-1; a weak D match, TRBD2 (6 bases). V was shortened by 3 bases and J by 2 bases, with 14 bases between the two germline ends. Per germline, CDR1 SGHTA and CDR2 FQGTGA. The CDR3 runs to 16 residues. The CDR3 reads CASSFSSGGTYNEQFF. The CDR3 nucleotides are TGTGCCAGCAGCTTTAGTTCTGGAGGGACCTACAATGAGCAGTTCTTC.

CDR3 sequence: CASSTELESSRKTYGYTF. CDR3 coding DNA: TGTGCCAGCAGCACAGAGCTTGAATCTTCTCGAAAGACCTATGGCTACACCTTC. The V and J genes are TRBV7-6 and TRBJ1-2; D call uncertain. The CDR3 runs 18 residues. Germline V lookup: CDR1 SGHVS, CDR2 FNYEAQ. V lost 5 bases, J lost 4 bases, and 26 bases lay in between.

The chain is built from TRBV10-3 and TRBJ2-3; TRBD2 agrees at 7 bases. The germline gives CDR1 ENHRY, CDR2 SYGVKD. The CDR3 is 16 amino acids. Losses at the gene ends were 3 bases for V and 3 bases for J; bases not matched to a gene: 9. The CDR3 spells CAISESLAGETDTQYF. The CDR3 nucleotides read TGTGCCATCAGTGAAAGCTTGGCGGGAGAGACAGATACGCAGTATTTT.

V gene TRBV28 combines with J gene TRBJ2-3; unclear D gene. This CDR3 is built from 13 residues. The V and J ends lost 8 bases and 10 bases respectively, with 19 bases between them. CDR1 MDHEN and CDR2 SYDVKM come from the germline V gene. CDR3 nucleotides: TGTGCCAGCCAAGGTCCCCCAACCTTTCCGCAGTATTTT. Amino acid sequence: CASQGPPTFPQYF. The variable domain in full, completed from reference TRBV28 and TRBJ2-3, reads DVKVTQSSRYLVKRTGEKVFLECVQDMDHENMFWYRQDPGLGLRLIYFSYDVKMKEKGDIPEGYSVSREKKERFSLILESASTNQTSMYLCASQGPPTFPQYFGPGTRLTVL.

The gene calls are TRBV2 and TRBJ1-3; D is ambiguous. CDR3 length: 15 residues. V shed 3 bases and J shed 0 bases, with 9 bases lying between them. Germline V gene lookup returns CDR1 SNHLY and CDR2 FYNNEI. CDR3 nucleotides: TGTGCCAGCAGTGATGCTGGGGTCTCTGGAAACACCATATATTTT. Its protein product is CASSDAGVSGNTIYF.

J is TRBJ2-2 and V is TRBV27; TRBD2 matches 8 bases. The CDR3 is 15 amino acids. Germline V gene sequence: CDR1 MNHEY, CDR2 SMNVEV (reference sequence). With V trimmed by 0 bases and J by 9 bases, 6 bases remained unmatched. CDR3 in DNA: TGTGCCAGCAGTTTATCCGGGAGGGCTATCAGGGAGCTGTTTTTT. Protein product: CASSLSGRAIRELFF.

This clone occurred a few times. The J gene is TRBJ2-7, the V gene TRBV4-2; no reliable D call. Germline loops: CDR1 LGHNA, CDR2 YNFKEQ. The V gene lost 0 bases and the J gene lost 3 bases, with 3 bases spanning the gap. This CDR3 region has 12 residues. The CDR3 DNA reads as TGTGCCAGCAGCCAAGATCGCTACGAGCAGTACTTC. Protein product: CASSQDRYEQYF.

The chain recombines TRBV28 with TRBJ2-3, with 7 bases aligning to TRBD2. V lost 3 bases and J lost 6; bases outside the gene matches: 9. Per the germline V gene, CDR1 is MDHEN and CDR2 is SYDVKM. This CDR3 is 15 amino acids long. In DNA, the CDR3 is TGTGCCAGCAGTTTTCCCCGGGGGGAGGGGGATACGCAGTATTTT. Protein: CASSFPRGEGDTQYF. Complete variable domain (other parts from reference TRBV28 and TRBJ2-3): DVKVTQSSRYLVKRTGEKVFLECVQDMDHENMFWYRQDPGLGLRLIYFSYDVKMKEKGDIPEGYSVSREKKERFSLILESASTNQTSMYLCASSFPRGEGDTQYFGPGTRLTVL.

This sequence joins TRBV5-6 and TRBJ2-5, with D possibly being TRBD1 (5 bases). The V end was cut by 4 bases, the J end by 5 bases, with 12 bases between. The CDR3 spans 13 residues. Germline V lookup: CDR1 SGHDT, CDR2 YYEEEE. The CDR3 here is CASSEQGDETQYF. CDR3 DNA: TGTGCCAGCAGCGAGCAGGGTGATGAGACCCAGTACTTC.

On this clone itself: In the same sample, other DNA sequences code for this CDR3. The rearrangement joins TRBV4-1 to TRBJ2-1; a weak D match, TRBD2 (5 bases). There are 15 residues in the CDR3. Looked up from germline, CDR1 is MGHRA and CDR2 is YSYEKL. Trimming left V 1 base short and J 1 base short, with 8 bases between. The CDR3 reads CASSQVGDSYNEQFF. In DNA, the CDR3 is TGCGCCAGCAGCCAAGTCGGGGATTCCTACAATGAGCAGTTCTTC.

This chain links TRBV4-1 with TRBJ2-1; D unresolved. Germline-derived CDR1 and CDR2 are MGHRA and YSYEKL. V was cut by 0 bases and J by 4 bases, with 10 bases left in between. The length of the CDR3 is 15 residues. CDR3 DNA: TGCGCCAGCAGCCAAGATTCAGCCTTATACAATGAGCAGTTCTTC. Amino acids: CASSQDSALYNEQFF.

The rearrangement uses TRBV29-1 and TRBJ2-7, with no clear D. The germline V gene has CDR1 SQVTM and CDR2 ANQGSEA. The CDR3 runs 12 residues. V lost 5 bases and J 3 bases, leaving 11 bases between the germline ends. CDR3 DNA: TGCAGCGTTCTGCATGCTCGCTACGAGCAGTACTTC. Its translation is CSVLHARYEQYF.

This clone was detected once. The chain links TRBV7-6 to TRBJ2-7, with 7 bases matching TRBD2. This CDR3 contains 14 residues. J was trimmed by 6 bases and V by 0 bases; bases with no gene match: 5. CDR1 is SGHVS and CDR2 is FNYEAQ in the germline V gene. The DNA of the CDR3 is TGTGCCAGCAGCTTAGCAGCGGGGTCCCCCGAGCAGTACTTC. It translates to CASSLAAGSPEQYF.

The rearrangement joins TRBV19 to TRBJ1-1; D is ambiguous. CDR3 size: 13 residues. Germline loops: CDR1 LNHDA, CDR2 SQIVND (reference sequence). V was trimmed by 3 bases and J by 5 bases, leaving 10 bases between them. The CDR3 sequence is CASSINGRTEAFF. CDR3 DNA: TGTGCCAGTAGTATCAACGGAAGGACTGAAGCTTTCTTT.

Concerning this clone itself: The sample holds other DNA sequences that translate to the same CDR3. CDR3 sequence (DNA): TGTGCCAGTAGTGTCGGGACAGGATACGAGCAGTACTTC. It codes for CASSVGTGYEQYF. The chain carries TRBV19 and TRBJ2-7; 8 bases match TRBD1. Germline lookup yields CDR1 LNHDA and CDR2 SQIVND (reference sequence). Unmatched junction bases numbered 4, after V lost 5 bases and J lost 4 bases. The CDR3 totals 13 residues. Complete variable domain (other parts from reference TRBV19 and TRBJ2-7): DGGITQSPKYLFRKEGQNVTLSCEQNLNHDAMYWYRQDPGQGLRLIYYSQIVNDFQKGDIAEGYSVSREKKESFPLTVTSAQKNPTAFYLCASSVGTGYEQYFGPGTRLTVT.

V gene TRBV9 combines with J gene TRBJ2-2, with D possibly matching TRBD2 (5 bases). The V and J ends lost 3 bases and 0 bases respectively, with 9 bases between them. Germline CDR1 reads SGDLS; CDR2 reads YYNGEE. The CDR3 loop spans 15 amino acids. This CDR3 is CASSARGSNTGELFF. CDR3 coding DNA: TGTGCCAGCAGCGCTCGAGGGTCGAACACCGGGGAGCTGTTTTTT.

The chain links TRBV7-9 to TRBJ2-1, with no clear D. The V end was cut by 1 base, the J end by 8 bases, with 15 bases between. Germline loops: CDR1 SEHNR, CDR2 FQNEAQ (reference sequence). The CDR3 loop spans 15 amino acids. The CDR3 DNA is TGTGCCAGCAGCTTAGATGTTTCCCCTGGGGATGAGCAGTTCTTC. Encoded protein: CASSLDVSPGDEQFF.

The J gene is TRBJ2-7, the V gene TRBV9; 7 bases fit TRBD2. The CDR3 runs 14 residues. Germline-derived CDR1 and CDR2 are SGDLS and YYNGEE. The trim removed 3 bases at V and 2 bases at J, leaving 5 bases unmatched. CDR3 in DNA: TGTGCCAGCAGCGAACTAGCGCACACCTACGAGCAGTACTTC. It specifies CASSELAHTYEQYF. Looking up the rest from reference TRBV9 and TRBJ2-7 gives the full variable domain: DSGVTQTPKHLITATGQRVTLRCSPRSGDLSVYWYQQSLDQGLQFLIQYYNGEERAKGNILERFSAQQFPDLHSELNLSSLELGDSALYFCASSELAHTYEQYFGPGTRLTVT.

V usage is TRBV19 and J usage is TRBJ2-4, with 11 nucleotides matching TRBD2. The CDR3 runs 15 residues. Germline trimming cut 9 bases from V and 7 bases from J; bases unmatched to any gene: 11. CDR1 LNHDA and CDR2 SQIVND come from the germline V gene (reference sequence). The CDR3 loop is CASSLAGGAGNIQYF. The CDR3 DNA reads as TGTGCCAGCAGCCTAGCGGGAGGAGCGGGGAACATTCAGTACTTC.

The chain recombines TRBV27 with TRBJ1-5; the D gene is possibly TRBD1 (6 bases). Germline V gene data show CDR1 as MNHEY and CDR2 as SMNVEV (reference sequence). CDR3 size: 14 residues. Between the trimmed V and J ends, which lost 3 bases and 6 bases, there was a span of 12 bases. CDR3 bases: TGTGCCAGCAGTTTGGCAGGGGCGCTTCAGCCCCAGCATTTT. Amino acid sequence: CASSLAGALQPQHF.

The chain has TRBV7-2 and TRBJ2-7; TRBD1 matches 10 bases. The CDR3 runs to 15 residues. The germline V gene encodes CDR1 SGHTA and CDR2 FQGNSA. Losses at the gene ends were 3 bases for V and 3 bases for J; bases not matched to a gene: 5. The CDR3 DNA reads TGTGCCAGCAGCTTCTGGACAGGGGGGGGCTACGAGCAGTACTTC. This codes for CASSFWTGGGYEQYF.

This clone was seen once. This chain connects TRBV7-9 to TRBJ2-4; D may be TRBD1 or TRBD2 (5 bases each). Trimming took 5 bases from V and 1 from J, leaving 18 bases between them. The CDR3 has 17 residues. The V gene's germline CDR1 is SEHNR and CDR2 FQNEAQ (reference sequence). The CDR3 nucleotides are TGTGCCAGCAGCCCTAGGGTCGGGGCCGAGGCCAAAAACATTCAGTACTTC. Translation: CASSPRVGAEAKNIQYF.

CDR3: CASSSTSGEQYF. For the CDR3, the DNA is TGTGCCAGCAGCTCTACTAGCGGGGAGCAGTACTTC. V is TRBV5-4 and J is TRBJ2-7, with 9 bases fitting TRBD2. The germline CDR1 and CDR2 sequences are SGHNT and YYREEE (reference sequence). V dropped 3 bases and J dropped 7; count of bases not matched to a gene: 2. This CDR3 is 12 amino acids long.

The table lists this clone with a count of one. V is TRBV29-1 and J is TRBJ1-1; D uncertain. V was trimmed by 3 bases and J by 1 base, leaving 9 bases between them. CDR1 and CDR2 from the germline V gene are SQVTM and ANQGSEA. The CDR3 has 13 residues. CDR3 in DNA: TGCAGCGTTGAGTATTGGGGGAACACTGAAGCTTTCTTT. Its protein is CSVEYWGNTEAFF.